The 27 T cell receptor beta chains in this list originate from one sample, sequenced in a study of T cells in localized non-small cell lung cancer. Only in-frame clones appear in the TCRdb table, and some are missing; sequencing was by immunoSEQ multiplex PCR. Among approximately 72,000 clones listed, 84% were seen once. The sample was peripheral blood, taken before any cancer treatment. All receptors derive from a female donor of 60 years or more with stage I lung adenocarcinoma.

This clone was seen once. This rearrangement joins TRBV7-2 to TRBJ1-2, with TRBD1 matching 7 bases. Per germline, CDR1 SGHTA and CDR2 FQGNSA. J was trimmed by 1 base and V by 4 bases; bases with no gene match: 6. This CDR3 contains 15 residues. Written as DNA, the CDR3 is TGTGCCAGCAGCTACACAGGGACAGATAACTATGGCTACACCTTC. Amino acid sequence: CASSYTGTDNYGYTF.

The rearrangement joins TRBV9 to TRBJ2-1; TRBD2 agrees at 7 bases. CDR1 is SGDLS and CDR2 is YYNGEE in the germline V gene. This CDR3 is 16 amino acids long. The V gene end was trimmed by 0 bases and the J gene end by 4 bases; junction bases not matched to a gene: 7. The CDR3: CASSVEGAGLYNEQFF. CDR3 nucleotide sequence: TGTGCCAGCAGCGTAGAAGGAGCGGGGCTATACAATGAGCAGTTCTTC.

The DNA of the CDR3 is TGTGCCAGCAGCGTAGGGCTTGAAGCCCTCCGCTCCTACAATGAGCAGTTCTTC. Its translation: CASSVGLEALRSYNEQFF. The V and J genes are TRBV9 and TRBJ2-1; D remains unclear. The germline V gene encodes CDR1 SGDLS and CDR2 YYNGEE. This CDR3 spans 18 amino acids. V was trimmed by 0 bases and J by 0 bases, leaving 16 bases between them.

V is TRBV29-1 and J is TRBJ2-3, with 8 bases fitting TRBD2. The CDR3 has 13 amino acids. The J segment lost 2 bases and the V segment lost 7 bases, leaving 5 bases of the junction unmatched. CDR1 and CDR2 from the germline V gene are SQVTM and ANQGSEA. The CDR3 sequence is CSDVTSDTDTQYF. The CDR3 nucleotides read TGCAGCGATGTGACTAGCGACACAGATACGCAGTATTTT.

V and J are TRBV11-2 and TRBJ2-5; 10 nucleotides align to TRBD2. With 4 bases clipped from V and 4 bases from J, the junction kept 6 bases outside the gene matches. The CDR3 has 15 amino acids. CDR1 and CDR2 (germline): SGHAT, FQNNGV. The CDR3 bases are TGTGCCAGCAGCTCAGCGGGAGGGCCAGGAGAGACCCAGTACTTC. This codes for CASSSAGGPGETQYF.

The genes are TRBV5-1 and TRBJ2-1; 8 nucleotides line up with TRBD2. V lost 4 bases and J lost 9; bases outside the gene matches: 12. The CDR3 covers 15 residues. The germline gives CDR1 SGHRS, CDR2 YFSETQ. The CDR3 spells CASSVSSGSTFEQFF. The CDR3, as DNA: TGCGCCAGCAGCGTTTCAAGCGGGAGTACGTTTGAGCAGTTCTTC.

This rearrangement joins TRBV5-1 to TRBJ2-5, with 7 bases aligning to TRBD2. After removal of 0 bases from V and 4 bases from J, the junction contained 12 bases not matched to a gene. The CDR3 has 17 amino acids. Looked up from germline, CDR1 is SGHRS and CDR2 is YFSETQ. This CDR3 is CASSLARASGPIETQYF. DNA of the CDR3: TGCGCCAGCAGCTTGGCACGGGCTAGCGGTCCAATAGAGACCCAGTACTTC.

V gene TRBV12-5 combines with J gene TRBJ2-3; D might be TRBD2 (6 bases). Trimming stripped 4 bases from V and 2 bases from J, with 16 bases between. In germline, CDR1 is LGHNT, CDR2 FRNRAP. This CDR3 region has 16 residues. CDR3 region: CASGSGISGYTDTQYF. In DNA form, the CDR3 reads TGTGCTAGTGGTTCCGGTATTAGCGGCTACACAGATACGCAGTATTTT.

The chain couples TRBV6-6 to TRBJ1-3; no clear D. Germline CDR1 and CDR2: MNHNY and SVGAGI (reference sequence). V was cut by 2 bases and J by 0 bases, with 11 bases left in between. This CDR3 spans 16 amino acids. CDR3 nucleotide sequence: TGTGCCAGCAGTTACGAAGGCGGATTCTCTGGAAACACCATATATTTT. Its translation: CASSYEGGFSGNTIYF.

This chain connects TRBV5-1 to TRBJ1-1, with no clear D. V dropped 4 bases and J dropped 8 bases, with 18 bases sitting between them. CDR1 and CDR2 from the germline V gene are SGHRS and YFSETQ. There are 14 residues in the CDR3. The CDR3 DNA is TGCGCCAGCAGCCCCGGGATAGGACCCAAAGAAGCTTTCTTT. Residues: CASSPGIGPKEAFF.

The chain is built from TRBV5-1 and TRBJ2-5; D is uncertain. The CDR3 totals 13 residues. Per germline, CDR1 SGHRS and CDR2 YFSETQ. V was cut by 0 bases and J by 5 bases, with 8 bases left in between. For the CDR3, the DNA is TGCGCCAGCAGCTTGGCCCATGGGGAGACCCAGTACTTC. Its protein is CASSLAHGETQYF.

This clone was recorded a few times. This chain joins TRBV9 and TRBJ2-3; tentative D call: TRBD2 (5 bases). CDR3 size: 16 residues. V was shortened by 4 bases and J by 1 base, with 16 bases between the two germline ends. Germline CDR1 reads SGDLS; CDR2 reads YYNGEE. The CDR3 protein is CASSPRRLAGTDTQYF. The CDR3 DNA reads as TGTGCCAGCAGCCCCCGTCGGCTAGCAGGCACAGATACGCAGTATTTT.

The chain is built from TRBV27 and TRBJ2-7, with TRBD2 matching 8 bases. Trimming at V came to 6 bases and at J to 3 bases, leaving 7 bases not matched to a gene. CDR1 is MNHEY, CDR2 SMNVEV, per germline (reference sequence). The CDR3 is 14 residues long. This chain's CDR3 is CASRRSGGLYEQYF. Here the CDR3 DNA reads TGTGCCAGCAGACGAAGCGGGGGACTCTACGAGCAGTACTTC.

The V gene is TRBV30, the J gene TRBJ2-7; 7 bases are a match to TRBD1. This CDR3 region has 13 residues. V lost 3 bases to trimming and J lost 3 bases; unmatched junction nucleotides: 5. Germline-derived CDR1 and CDR2 are GTSNPN and SVGIG (reference sequence). In DNA form, the CDR3 reads TGTGCCTGGAGGCCGGGACAGTTCTACGAGCAGTACTTC. The encoded protein is CAWRPGQFYEQYF.

The CDR3: CASSRESVSGYTF. The CDR3 coding sequence is TGTGCCAGCAGCCGCGAGTCCGTGTCCGGCTACACCTTC. The chain employs TRBV5-8 and TRBJ1-2; D unclear. Germline CDR1 reads SGHTS; CDR2 reads YDEGEE. Trimming took 4 bases from V and 8 from J, leaving 15 bases between them. The CDR3 has 13 amino acids.

The rearrangement joins TRBV7-9 to TRBJ1-3; 7 bases line up with TRBD1. The germline CDR1 and CDR2 sequences are SEHNR and FQNEAQ (reference sequence). Trimming removed 3 bases from V and 0 bases from J; junction bases left unmatched: 5. This CDR3 spans 16 amino acids. CDR3 region: CASSLGQPSSGNTIYF. The CDR3 coding sequence is TGTGCCAGCAGCTTGGGACAGCCGAGCTCTGGAAACACCATATATTTT.

V usage is TRBV27 and J usage is TRBJ2-1; 10 bases map to TRBD1. J was trimmed by 8 bases and V by 6 bases; bases with no gene match: 13. Germline V lookup: CDR1 MNHEY, CDR2 SMNVEV (reference sequence). There are 16 residues in the CDR3. The CDR3 loop is CASSPRRGQGVYEQFF. CDR3 sequence (DNA): TGTGCCAGCAGCCCCAGACGAGGACAGGGGGTCTATGAGCAGTTCTTC.

The V gene is TRBV5-1, the J gene TRBJ1-1; the D is unclear. V lost 0 bases and J 0 bases, leaving 9 bases between the germline ends. Germline CDR1 SGHRS, CDR2 YFSETQ. This CDR3 is 15 amino acids long. CDR3 region: CASSLEGRLNTEAFF. CDR3 sequence (DNA): TGCGCCAGCAGCTTGGAGGGCAGGTTGAACACTGAAGCTTTCTTT.

CDR3 in amino acids: CASSLGLNLPGHKNIQYF. In nucleotides, the CDR3 is TGCGCCAGCAGCTTAGGTTTAAATTTACCGGGCCACAAAAACATTCAGTACTTC. The chain is built from TRBV5-1 and TRBJ2-4, with unresolved D. Trimming shortened V by 2 bases and J by 3 bases, and 21 bases separated the two germline ends. This CDR3 is built from 18 residues. The V gene's germline CDR1 is SGHRS and CDR2 YFSETQ.

The gene calls are TRBV10-3 and TRBJ1-1; 11 bases are shared with TRBD1. The length of the CDR3 is 14 residues. Germline trimming cut 6 bases from V and 7 bases from J; bases unmatched to any gene: 7. CDR1 is ENHRY, CDR2 SYGVKD, per germline. In DNA, the CDR3 is TGTGCCATCAGCCCGGACAGGGGGCGCGTTGAAGCTTTCTTT. This translates into CAISPDRGRVEAFF.

In its sample, this clone was seen once. The chain has TRBV21-1 and TRBJ2-1; the tabulated D call, TRBD2, remains unverified against the DNA. TRBV21-1 has pseudogene status. This CDR3 contains 17 residues. The CDR3 loop is CASSSVPSGRASNEQFF. The CDR3 coding sequence is TGTGCCAGCAGCTCCGTGCCTAGCGGGAGGGCCTCCAATGAGCAGTTCTTC.

The chain couples TRBV4-2 to TRBJ2-7; D may be TRBD1 (5 bases). CDR1 and CDR2 from the germline V gene are LGHNA and YNFKEQ. With 3 bases removed from V and 3 bases from J, the gap between germline ends came to 12 bases. The CDR3 consists of 14 residues. The CDR3 DNA follows: TGTGCCAGCAGCCACACTGGGGCCGTCTACGAGCAGTACTTC. It is translated as CASSHTGAVYEQYF.

The V gene is TRBV7-8, the J gene TRBJ1-1; perhaps TRBD1 as D (6 bases). Trimming removed 5 bases at V and 7 bases at J, with 14 bases between. Germline CDR1 reads SGHVS; CDR2 reads FQNEAQ. This CDR3 spans 13 amino acids. CDR3 amino acids: CASSKGGAGEAFF. In DNA, the CDR3 is TGTGCCAGCAGCAAAGGGGGGGCTGGTGAAGCTTTCTTT. The full variable domain, with the rest looked up from reference TRBV7-8 and TRBJ1-1, is GAGVSQSPRYKVAKRGQDVALRCDPISGHVSLFWYQQALGQGPEFLTYFQNEAQLDKSGLPSDRFFAERPEGSVSTLKIQRTQQEDSAVYLCASSKGGAGEAFFGQGTRLTVV.

The CDR3 sequence is CASSFGTGYQPQHF. CDR3 in DNA: TGTGCCAGCAGCTTTGGAACAGGGTATCAGCCCCAGCATTTT. The genes are TRBV7-9 and TRBJ1-5; tentative D call: TRBD1 (6 bases). CDR1 and CDR2 from the germline V gene are SEHNR and FQNEAQ (reference sequence). V lost 3 bases to trimming and J lost 5 bases, with 11 bases between them. CDR3 length equals 14 residues. Full variable domain (outside the CDR3, taken from reference TRBV7-9 and TRBJ1-5): DTGVSQNPRHKITKRGQNVTFRCDPISEHNRLYWYRQTLGQGPEFLTYFQNEAQLEKSRLLSDRFSAERPKGSFSTLEIQRTEQGDSAMYLCASSFGTGYQPQHFGDGTRLSIL.

J is TRBJ2-7 and V is TRBV19; no definite D call. Germline-derived CDR1 and CDR2 are LNHDA and SQIVND (reference sequence). The V end lost 1 base, the J end lost 3 bases, and 13 bases lay between the germline ends. The CDR3 length is 15 residues. The CDR3 DNA sequence: TGTGCCAGTAGTATAGGGGATCACAGAGACTACGAGCAGTACTTC. Translation: CASSIGDHRDYEQYF. Drawing the rest from reference TRBV19 and TRBJ2-7, the complete variable domain is DGGITQSPKYLFRKEGQNVTLSCEQNLNHDAMYWYRQDPGQGLRLIYYSQIVNDFQKGDIAEGYSVSREKKESFPLTVTSAQKNPTAFYLCASSIGDHRDYEQYFGPGTRLTVT.

The chain links TRBV7-2 to TRBJ1-2; 8 bases match TRBD1. V lost 4 bases, J lost 7 bases, and 8 bases stayed unmatched. The CDR3 covers 14 residues. The germline V gene encodes CDR1 SGHTA and CDR2 FQGNSA. CDR3 nucleotides: TGTGCCAGCAGCTACCAGGGGGCACGCGCTGGCTACACCTTC. Protein product: CASSYQGARAGYTF.

V is TRBV4-1 and J is TRBJ2-1; D remains unclear. The V and J ends lost 0 bases and 10 bases respectively, with 13 bases between them. The CDR3 spans 14 residues. From germline, CDR1 is MGHRA and CDR2 YSYEKL. This CDR3 reads CASSQEMYSREQFF. The CDR3 nucleotides read TGCGCCAGCAGCCAAGAGATGTACAGCCGAGAGCAGTTCTTC.